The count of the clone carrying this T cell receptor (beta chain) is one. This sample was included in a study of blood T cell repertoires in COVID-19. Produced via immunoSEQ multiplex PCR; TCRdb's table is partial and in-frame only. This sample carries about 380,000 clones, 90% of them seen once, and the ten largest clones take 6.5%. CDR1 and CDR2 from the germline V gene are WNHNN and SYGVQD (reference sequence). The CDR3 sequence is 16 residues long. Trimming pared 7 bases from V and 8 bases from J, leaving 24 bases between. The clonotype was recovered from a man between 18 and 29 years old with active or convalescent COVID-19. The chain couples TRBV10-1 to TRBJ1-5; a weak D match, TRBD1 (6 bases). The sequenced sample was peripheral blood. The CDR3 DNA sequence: TGCGCCAGCACCTCCAAGGGACAAAAAGTGGGGGAGCCCCAGCATTTT. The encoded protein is CASTSKGQKVGEPQHF.